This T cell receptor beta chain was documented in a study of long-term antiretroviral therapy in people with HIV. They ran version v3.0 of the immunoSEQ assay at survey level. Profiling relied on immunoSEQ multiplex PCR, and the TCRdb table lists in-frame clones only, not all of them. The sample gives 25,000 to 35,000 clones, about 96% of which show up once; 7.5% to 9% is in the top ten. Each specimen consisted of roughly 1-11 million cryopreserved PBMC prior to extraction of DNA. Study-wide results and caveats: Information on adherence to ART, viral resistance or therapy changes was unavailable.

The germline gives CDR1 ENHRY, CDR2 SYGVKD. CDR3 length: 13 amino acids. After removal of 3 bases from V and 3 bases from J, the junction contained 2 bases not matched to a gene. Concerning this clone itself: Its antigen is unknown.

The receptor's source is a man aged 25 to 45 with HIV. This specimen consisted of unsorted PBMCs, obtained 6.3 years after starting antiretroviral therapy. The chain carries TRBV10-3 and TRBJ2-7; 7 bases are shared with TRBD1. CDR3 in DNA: TGTGCCATCAGTGACAGGGGGATCTACGAGCAGTACTTC. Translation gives CAISDRGIYEQYF.